The present TCR beta chain was sequenced within a study of Graves' ophthalmopathy and Graves' hyperthyroidism. Moderate-to-severe activity, CAS at least 3, NOSPECS at least 4 and duration under 3 months characterized donors with ophthalmopathy. Among the exclusions were patients with other autoimmune diseases, uncontrolled infections, pregnancy or lactation. For repertoire sequencing, the TCR beta CDR3 regions were amplified from RNA transcripts. An opening RT-PCR round employed HTBI primers and preceded a second-round multiplex PCR. TCRdb re-called the multiplex PCR reads with MiXCR, one entry per CDR3 protein. The data show 660,000 or so distinct CDR3 sequences, with over 40% seen just once and under 3.5% held by the top ten. Whole-study results and caveats: Most clonotypes expanded in thyroid above 0.001 frequency were present in blood too. Discriminating ophthalmopathy from stable hyperthyroidism, a 13-signature model attained a sensitivity of about 88% and a specificity of 80% to 82%.

The CDR3 has 13 residues. Germline V gives CDR1 SQVTM, CDR2 ANQGSEA. V trimming: 2 bases; J trimming: 4 bases; junction bases outside the gene matches: 2. This clonotype is a singleton in its sample. Its antigen is as yet unknown. Sequencing was carried out using peripheral blood. The clonotype was recovered from an adult man with Graves' ophthalmopathy. The rearrangement joins TRBV29-1 to TRBJ1-2; TRBD1 agrees at 9 bases. The CDR3 DNA reads as TGCAGCGTTGAATGGGGACAGGGCTATGGCTACACCTTC. Encoded protein: CSVEWGQGYGYTF.